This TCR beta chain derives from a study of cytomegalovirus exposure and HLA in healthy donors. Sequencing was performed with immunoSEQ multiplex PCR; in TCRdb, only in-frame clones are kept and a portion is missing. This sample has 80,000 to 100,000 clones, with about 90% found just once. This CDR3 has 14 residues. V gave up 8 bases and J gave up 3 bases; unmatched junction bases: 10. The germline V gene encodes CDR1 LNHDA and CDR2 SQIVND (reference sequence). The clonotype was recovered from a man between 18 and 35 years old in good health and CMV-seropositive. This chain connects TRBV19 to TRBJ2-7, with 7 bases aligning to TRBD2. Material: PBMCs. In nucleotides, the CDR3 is TGTGCCAGTTGTCCCGGGGGGTCCGTCTACGAGCAGTACTTC. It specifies CASCPGGSVYEQYF.